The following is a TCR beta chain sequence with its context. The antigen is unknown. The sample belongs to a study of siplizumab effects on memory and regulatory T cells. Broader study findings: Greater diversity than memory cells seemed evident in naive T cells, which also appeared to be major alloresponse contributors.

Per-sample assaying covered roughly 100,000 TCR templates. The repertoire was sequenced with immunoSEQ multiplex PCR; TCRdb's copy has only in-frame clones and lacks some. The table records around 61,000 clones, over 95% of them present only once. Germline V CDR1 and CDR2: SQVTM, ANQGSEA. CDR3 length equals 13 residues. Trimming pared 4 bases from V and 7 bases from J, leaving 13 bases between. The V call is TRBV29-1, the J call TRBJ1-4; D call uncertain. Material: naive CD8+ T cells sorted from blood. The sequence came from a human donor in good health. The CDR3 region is CSVGVLTGEKLFF. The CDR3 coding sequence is TGCAGCGTTGGTGTCCTAACGGGTGAAAAACTGTTTTTT.